This TCR beta chain appears in the sequencing data of a study of breast tumors, draining lymph nodes, adjacent tissues. Overall study results and limits: Tumor and nontumor repertoires were significantly more similar in luminal-like than in basal-like breast cancer.

The germline V gene encodes CDR1 SGHAT and CDR2 FQNNGV. Trimming cost V 2 bases and J 4 bases, with 15 bases left between them. This CDR3 contains 15 residues. The lymph nodes were axillary draining lymph nodes from breast cancer patients. TCRdb reanalysed the multiplex PCR reads using MiXCR and keeps one entry per CDR3 protein. The profile shows some 100,000 distinct CDR3 sequences, less than 25% of them singletons. This clonotype has a count of ten or more. Its antigen is as yet unknown. The TCR comes from a female donor with breast cancer. Some clones in this sample may be carry-over from other donors' samples. Sequenced material: axillary lymph node tissue. V is TRBV11-2 and J is TRBJ2-7; D is undetermined. The CDR3 loop reads CASSLPRRYHYEQYF. The CDR3 DNA reads TGTGCCAGCAGCTTACCCCGGCGCTACCATTACGAGCAGTACTTC.